This passage covers 15 T cell receptor beta chains from one sample sequenced in a study of neurological immune-mediated disorders. Each CDR3 protein is one row after TCRdb ran MiXCR on the 5' RACE reads. The data show 50,000 or so distinct CDR3 sequences, about a quarter seen once. Sequencing was performed on PBMCs. Receptors were obtained from a woman in her 70s in good health.

This clonotype was detected many times. The V call is TRBV29-1, the J call TRBJ2-6; no definite D call. The CDR3 loop spans 14 amino acids. V lost 0 bases to trimming and J lost 0 bases, with 3 bases between them. CDR1 and CDR2 from the germline V gene are SQVTM and ANQGSEA. The chain's CDR3 is CSVEEVSGANVLTF. CDR3 in DNA: TGCAGCGTTGAAGAGGTCTCTGGGGCCAACGTCCTGACTTTC.

This clonotype is classed as medium-sized (0.01 to 0.1%). The genes are TRBV27 and TRBJ1-2; a possible D gene is TRBD1 (5 bases). V was shortened by 0 bases and J by 8 bases, with 19 bases between the two germline ends. Germline-derived CDR1 and CDR2 are MNHEY and SMNVEV (reference sequence). The CDR3 runs to 16 residues. In nucleotides, the CDR3 is TGTGCCAGCAGTTTATCGTACGGGGGTGTAACGAGGGGCTACACCTTC. This encodes CASSLSYGGVTRGYTF.

This clonotype was counted at least ten times. The chain is built from TRBV4-1 and TRBJ1-2; tentatively, D is TRBD1 (6 bases). Germline V lookup: CDR1 MGHRA, CDR2 YSYEKL. The ends were cut back, 1 base at V and 7 bases at J, with 16 bases in the middle. The CDR3 is made up of 15 amino acids. The DNA of the CDR3 is TGCGCCAGCAGCCAAGGGACACAGGGTTATGGTGGCTACACCTTC. Amino acid sequence: CASSQGTQGYGGYTF.

The table lists this clonotype with many counts. The V gene is TRBV7-2, the J gene TRBJ2-7, with no clear D. V gave up 5 bases and J gave up 5 bases, with 16 bases separating them. The germline gives CDR1 SGHTA, CDR2 FQGNSA. The CDR3 extends over 14 amino acids. The CDR3 is CASSPQPSSDEQYF. The CDR3 DNA reads TGTGCCAGCAGCCCTCAGCCCTCCTCTGACGAGCAGTACTTC.

This clonotype was detected ten times or more. The gene calls are TRBV18 and TRBJ2-7; the D call may be TRBD1 or TRBD2 (6 bases each). This CDR3 has 15 amino acids. The germline V gene encodes CDR1 KGHSH and CDR2 LQKENI. V was pared by 3 bases and J by 3 bases, with 15 bases between. The CDR3 is CASSPEGHSGYEQYF. CDR3 sequence (DNA): TGTGCCAGCTCACCGGAGGGACACTCGGGCTACGAGCAGTACTTC.

This clonotype was found many times. The chain uses TRBV20-1 and TRBJ1-5; 9 nucleotides align to TRBD1. This CDR3 has 17 amino acids. Germline CDR1 DFQATT, CDR2 SNEGSKA (reference sequence). V lost 3 bases to trimming and J lost 4 bases; unmatched junction nucleotides: 13. The CDR3 region has the DNA TGCAGTGCTAGCGGGGCGACAGGGGGAAAATTTAATCAGCCCCAGCATTTT. This encodes CSASGATGGKFNQPQHF.

The J gene is TRBJ2-1, the V gene TRBV5-1, with unresolved D. V gave up 5 bases and J gave up 7 bases, with 13 bases separating them. The germline V gene encodes CDR1 SGHRS and CDR2 YFSETQ. This CDR3 region has 13 residues. The CDR3 DNA is TGCGCCAGCAGTACGCCGGAGCCGAATGAGCAGTTCTTC. Translation: CASSTPEPNEQFF.

The rearrangement uses TRBV7-6 and TRBJ2-5, with D possibly TRBD2 on 5 matching bases. This CDR3 contains 16 residues. V was cut by 10 bases and J by 0 bases, with 21 bases left in between. The germline gives CDR1 SGHVS, CDR2 FNYEAQ. CDR3 sequence: CATSPRVSAHQETQYF. CDR3 sequence (DNA): TGTGCCACTAGCCCCCGGGTATCAGCCCACCAAGAGACCCAGTACTTC.

V and J are TRBV20-1 and TRBJ2-3, with D unresolved. This CDR3 has 15 amino acids. In germline, CDR1 is DFQATT, CDR2 SNEGSKA (reference sequence). Between the trimmed V and J ends, which lost 0 bases and 1 base, there was a span of 11 bases. The CDR3 sequence: CSARDRVGCTDTQYF. In DNA, the CDR3 is TGCAGTGCTAGAGACCGCGTGGGGTGCACAGATACGCAGTATTTT.

The chain uses TRBV5-6 and TRBJ2-7; 9 nucleotides align to TRBD1. Germline values: CDR1 SGHDT, CDR2 YYEEEE. CDR3 length: 15 residues. V lost 0 bases and J lost 6; bases outside the gene matches: 7. The CDR3 spells CASSLVPGQGSEQYF. CDR3 DNA: TGTGCCAGCAGCTTGGTGCCGGGACAGGGTTCCGAGCAGTACTTC.

In this sample, this clonotype turned up many times. This rearrangement joins TRBV4-2 to TRBJ2-3, with TRBD1 identical over 7 bases. This CDR3 contains 16 residues. Germline CDR1 is LGHNA and CDR2 is YNFKEQ. V was clipped by 4 bases and J by 2 bases; unmatched bases: 9. The CDR3 bases are TGTGCCAGCAGCCCTCAGACAGGGACACACACAGATACGCAGTATTTT. This translates into CASSPQTGTHTDTQYF.

This clonotype has more than one count but fewer than ten. V and J are TRBV5-1 and TRBJ2-5, with TRBD1 identical over 8 bases. This CDR3 spans 15 amino acids. Trimming removed 4 bases from V and 3 bases from J; junction bases left unmatched: 8. From germline, CDR1 is SGHRS and CDR2 YFSETQ. This CDR3 is CASSPDRAVKETQYF. CDR3 nucleotide sequence: TGCGCCAGCAGCCCGGACAGGGCAGTGAAAGAGACCCAGTACTTC.

This clonotype was found many times. V is TRBV5-1 and J is TRBJ2-4; a weak D match, TRBD1 (7 bases). V was pared by 4 bases and J by 7 bases, with 18 bases between. This CDR3 has 15 amino acids. CDR1 SGHRS and CDR2 YFSETQ come from the germline V gene. The CDR3 protein is CASSATDREVNIQYF. The CDR3 nucleotides read TGCGCCAGCAGCGCCACCGACAGGGAGGTTAACATTCAGTACTTC.

The chain couples TRBV5-1 to TRBJ1-2, with TRBD1 matching over 7 bases. V gave up 3 bases and J gave up 6 bases; unmatched junction bases: 8. The CDR3 totals 14 residues. CDR1 SGHRS and CDR2 YFSETQ come from the germline V gene. The CDR3 DNA is TGCGCCAGCAGCTCGGAGACAGGGAGAAATGGCTACACCTTC. Its translation is CASSSETGRNGYTF. Full variable domain (rest looked up from reference TRBV5-1 and TRBJ1-2): KAGVTQTPRYLIKTRGQQVTLSCSPISGHRSVSWYQQTPGQGLQFLFEYFSETQRNKGNFPGRFSGRQFSNSRSEMNVSTLELGDSALYLCASSSETGRNGYTFGSGTRLTVV.

By sample share, this clonotype is medium-sized. The chain has TRBV28 and TRBJ1-2, with 8 nucleotides matching TRBD1. V lost 10 bases, J lost 6 bases, and 13 bases stayed unmatched. CDR3 size: 14 residues. CDR1 and CDR2 from the germline V gene are MDHEN and SYDVKM. In nucleotides, the CDR3 is TGTGCCACGAGACCACAGGGGGACGAGAATGGCTACACCTTC. Its protein is CATRPQGDENGYTF.